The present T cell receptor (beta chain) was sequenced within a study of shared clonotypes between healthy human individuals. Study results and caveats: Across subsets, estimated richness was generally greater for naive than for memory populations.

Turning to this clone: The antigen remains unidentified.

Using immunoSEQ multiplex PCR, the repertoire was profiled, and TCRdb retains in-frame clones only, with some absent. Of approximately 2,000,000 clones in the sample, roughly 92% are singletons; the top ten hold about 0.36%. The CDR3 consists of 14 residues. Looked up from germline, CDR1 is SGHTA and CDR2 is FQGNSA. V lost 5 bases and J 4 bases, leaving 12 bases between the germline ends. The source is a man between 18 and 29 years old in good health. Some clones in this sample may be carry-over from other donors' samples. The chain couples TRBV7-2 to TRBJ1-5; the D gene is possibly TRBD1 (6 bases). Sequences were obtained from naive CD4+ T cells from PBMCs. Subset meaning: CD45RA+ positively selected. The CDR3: CASSLNRDNQPQHF. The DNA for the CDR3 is TGTGCCAGCAGCCTTAACAGGGATAATCAGCCCCAGCATTTT. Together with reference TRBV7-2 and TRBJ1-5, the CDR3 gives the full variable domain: GAGVSQSPSNKVTEKGKDVELRCDPISGHTALYWYRQSLGQGLEFLIYFQGNSAPDKSGLPSDRFSAERTGGSVSTLTIQRTQQEDSAVYLCASSLNRDNQPQHFGDGTRLSIL.